Shown below are 23 T cell receptor beta chains from a single sample sequenced in a study of cytomegalovirus exposure and HLA in healthy donors. The study ran its PCR with 60 Vbeta and 13 Jbeta primers. Method: immunoSEQ multiplex PCR; TCRdb's copy keeps in-frame clones and lacks some. The sample shows some 35,000 clones, around half of them seen only once. Sequenced input: PBMCs. The source of these receptors is a woman in her forties in good health and CMV-seropositive.

In its sample, this clone was seen once. The rearrangement links TRBV19 to TRBJ1-2, with D perhaps matching TRBD1 (6 bases). Germline-derived CDR1 and CDR2 are LNHDA and SQIVND (reference sequence). This CDR3 is built from 14 residues. Trimming left V 5 bases short and J 7 bases short, with 17 bases between. Written as DNA, the CDR3 is TGTGCCAGTAGTCCCTCCGGCAGGGGCAGTGGCTACACCTTC. It translates to CASSPSGRGSGYTF.

This clone was seen a few times. The chain links TRBV7-3 to TRBJ1-1; TRBD1 matches at 11 bases. Germline V gives CDR1 SGHTA, CDR2 FQGTGA. The V and J ends lost 2 bases and 3 bases, in that order; junction bases with no gene match: 5. The CDR3 is 16 residues long. The DNA for the CDR3 is TGTGCCAGCAGCTTAGGACAGGGGGCGCGGGACACTGAAGCTTTCTTT. This codes for CASSLGQGARDTEAFF.

This chain's CDR3 is CASSGWRDRGPLEQFF. The CDR3 DNA reads TGTGCCAGCAGTGGATGGAGGGACAGGGGGCCTCTCGAGCAGTTCTTC. This chain links TRBV2 with TRBJ2-1, with 12 bases identical to TRBD1. The J segment lost 10 bases and the V segment lost 4 bases, leaving 11 bases of the junction unmatched. Germline CDR1 reads SNHLY; CDR2 reads FYNNEI. The CDR3 is 16 amino acids.

The chain links TRBV2 to TRBJ1-2, with D maybe TRBD1 (5 bases). From germline, CDR1 is SNHLY and CDR2 FYNNEI. The CDR3 runs to 13 residues. Trimming removed 3 bases at V and 4 bases at J, with 9 bases between. The CDR3 here is CASSDGGFYGYTF. The CDR3 DNA follows: TGTGCCAGCAGTGATGGGGGGTTCTATGGCTACACCTTC.

This clone turned up a few times. The V gene is TRBV7-3, the J gene TRBJ2-7; TRBD1 matches at 7 bases. The CDR3 contains 13 residues. J lost 6 bases, V lost 5 bases, and 7 bases had no gene match. Germline V gene data show CDR1 as SGHTA and CDR2 as FQGTGA. CDR3 sequence: CASSPGQVGEQYF. CDR3 DNA: TGTGCCAGCAGCCCAGGACAGGTCGGCGAGCAGTACTTC.

V and J are TRBV7-8 and TRBJ1-1; 7 nucleotides match TRBD1. In germline, CDR1 is SGHVS, CDR2 FQNEAQ. Trimming took 4 bases from V and 0 from J; bases not matched to a gene: 8. CDR3 size: 16 residues. In DNA, the CDR3 is TGTGCCAGCAGCTGGATGGGACAGACTATGAACACTGAAGCTTTCTTT. The encoded protein is CASSWMGQTMNTEAFF.

V and J are TRBV9 and TRBJ2-1, with 9 nucleotides matching TRBD2. This CDR3 contains 14 residues. V shed 4 bases and J 5 bases; nucleotides not matched to a gene: 4. Per germline, CDR1 SGDLS and CDR2 YYNGEE. The CDR3 nucleotides are TGTGCCAGCAGCTATGGGACTAGCCACAATGAGCAGTTCTTC. Translating it yields CASSYGTSHNEQFF. Full variable domain (missing parts from reference TRBV9 and TRBJ2-1): DSGVTQTPKHLITATGQRVTLRCSPRSGDLSVYWYQQSLDQGLQFLIQYYNGEERAKGNILERFSAQQFPDLHSELNLSSLELGDSALYFCASSYGTSHNEQFFGPGTRLTVL.

The J gene is TRBJ2-5, the V gene TRBV10-2, with 11 bases fitting TRBD2. Germline-derived CDR1 and CDR2 are WSHSY and SAAADI. This CDR3 spans 15 amino acids. Trimming took 3 bases from V and 11 from J; bases not matched to a gene: 11. CDR3 coding DNA: TGCGCCAGCAGTGACCTAGCGGGGGGCGGGAGGGAGCAGTACTTC. Translated: CASSDLAGGGREQYF.

This chain connects TRBV7-9 to TRBJ1-2; weak D call: TRBD1 (5 bases). This CDR3 has 13 amino acids. Germline CDR1 SEHNR, CDR2 FQNEAQ (reference sequence). V was clipped by 8 bases and J by 2 bases, with 12 bases between them. As DNA, the CDR3 is TGTGCCAGCTCCACGACAGCGAACTATGGCTACACCTTC. It translates to CASSTTANYGYTF.

The gene calls are TRBV6-5 and TRBJ1-2; D unresolved. The length of the CDR3 is 16 residues. In germline, CDR1 is MNHEY, CDR2 SVGAGI. Trimming stripped 2 bases from V and 0 bases from J, with 13 bases between. This CDR3 reads CASSYAGSRANYGYTF. The CDR3 bases are TGTGCCAGCAGTTACGCGGGTTCCAGAGCTAACTATGGCTACACCTTC.

Comments on this clone: The final CDR3 position lacks the conserved phenylalanine or tryptophan, pointing to a likely read error. The chain uses TRBV11-2 and TRBJ2-2; tentative D call: TRBD2 (7 bases). V was trimmed by 5 bases and J by 7 bases, leaving 14 bases between them. Germline V gene sequence: CDR1 SGHAT, CDR2 FQNNGV. CDR3 length: 14 amino acids. The CDR3, as DNA: TGTGCCAGCAGCCGCGGCGGGGGCGGCGGGGAGCTGTTTGTT. Translated: CASSRGGGGGELFV.

This chain uses TRBV4-2 with TRBJ2-7; 11 bases agree with TRBD2. Germline CDR1 reads LGHNA; CDR2 reads YNFKEQ. The CDR3 runs to 17 residues. V lost 3 bases to trimming and J lost 0 bases; unmatched junction nucleotides: 7. The chain's CDR3 is CASSQGLADPSSYEQYF. The CDR3, as DNA: TGTGCCAGCAGCCAGGGACTAGCGGACCCTAGCTCCTACGAGCAGTACTTC.

V is TRBV6-4 and J is TRBJ2-3, with 13 bases matching TRBD2. Germline trimming cut 2 bases from V and 1 base from J; bases unmatched to any gene: 0. The CDR3 is 16 residues long. Germline assignment: CDR1 MRHNA and CDR2 SNTAGT. The CDR3 reads CASSDGTSGGTDTQYF. The CDR3 nucleotides read TGTGCCAGCAGTGACGGGACTAGCGGGGGCACAGATACGCAGTATTTT.

A few counts support this clone. The chain recombines TRBV4-1 with TRBJ2-2; TRBD1 is a possible D gene (6 bases). Per germline, CDR1 MGHRA and CDR2 YSYEKL. CDR3 size: 20 residues. V was pared by 2 bases and J by 1 base, with 23 bases between. The CDR3 region is CASSQLSTDRAFLNTGELFF. As DNA, the CDR3 is TGCGCCAGCAGCCAATTATCAACGGACAGAGCGTTTTTGAACACCGGGGAGCTGTTTTTT.

The V gene is TRBV4-1, the J gene TRBJ1-3; tentatively, D is TRBD1 (5 bases). Germline V gene lookup returns CDR1 MGHRA and CDR2 YSYEKL. V was trimmed by 0 bases and J by 1 base, leaving 13 bases between them. This CDR3 contains 17 residues. The CDR3 loop reads CASSQDMRGSSGNTIYF. The CDR3 region has the DNA TGCGCCAGCAGCCAAGATATGCGGGGCTCTTCTGGAAACACCATATATTTT.

The rearrangement joins TRBV10-2 to TRBJ2-3; tentatively, D is TRBD1 (5 bases). The CDR3 is 14 residues long. CDR1 WSHSY and CDR2 SAAADI come from the germline V gene. With 4 bases removed from V and 2 bases from J, the gap between germline ends came to 10 bases. The CDR3 sequence: CASSGGRNTDTQYF. CDR3 DNA sequence: TGCGCCAGCAGTGGGGGCCGAAACACAGATACGCAGTATTTT.

As to this clone: At one end the junction does not follow the germline gene, possibly because of a read error. V is TRBV19 and J is TRBJ2-7; the D gene is possibly TRBD1 (5 bases). Germline V CDR1 and CDR2: LNHDA, SQIVND (reference sequence). CDR3 length: 14 amino acids. The CDR3 loop reads CAGSMKPGINEQYF. The CDR3 nucleotides are TGTGCCGGTAGTATGAAGCCAGGGATCAACGAGCAGTACTTC.

This chain uses TRBV6-1 with TRBJ1-5; no reliable D call. The CDR3 totals 13 residues. V gave up 5 bases and J gave up 4 bases, with 9 bases separating them. Germline values: CDR1 MNHNS, CDR2 SASEGT. This CDR3 is CASSSDYNQPQHF. The CDR3 DNA reads TGTGCCAGCAGTTCCGACTATAATCAGCCCCAGCATTTT.

The genes are TRBV2 and TRBJ1-3, with 7 bases identical to TRBD1. Unmatched junction bases numbered 4, after V lost 8 bases and J lost 0 bases. The CDR3 is 14 amino acids. Germline CDR1 is SNHLY and CDR2 is FYNNEI. For the CDR3, the DNA is TGTGCCAGCCTGGGACAGACCTCTGGAAACACCATATATTTT. Its protein product is CASLGQTSGNTIYF. Filled out from reference TRBV2 and TRBJ1-3, the complete variable domain reads EPEVTQTPSHQVTQMGQEVILRCVPISNHLYFYWYRQILGQKVEFLVSFYNNEISEKSEIFDDQFSVERPDGSNFTLKIRSTKLEDSAMYFCASLGQTSGNTIYFGEGSWLTVV.

The rearrangement links TRBV11-3 to TRBJ2-3; D not certain. The V and J ends lost 4 bases and 1 base respectively, with 9 bases between them. The CDR3 length is 14 residues. CDR1 and CDR2 (germline): SGHNT, YENEEA. The CDR3 DNA sequence: TGTGCCAGCAGCTCCAGACTTGGCACAGATACGCAGTATTTT. Translation gives CASSSRLGTDTQYF.

This clone was counted between two and nine times. The chain has TRBV2 and TRBJ2-6, with D perhaps matching TRBD1 (6 bases). Germline V gives CDR1 SNHLY, CDR2 FYNNEI. Trimming left V 6 bases short and J 3 bases short, with 12 bases between. This CDR3 is built from 15 residues. The chain's CDR3 is CASSLQGSGANVLTF. The DNA of the CDR3 is TGTGCCAGCAGCCTACAGGGAAGTGGGGCCAACGTCCTGACTTTC.

The J gene is TRBJ1-6, the V gene TRBV7-9; TRBD1 is a possible D gene (6 bases). The CDR3 is 18 residues long. V shed 5 bases and J shed 0 bases, with 17 bases lying between them. Germline loops: CDR1 SEHNR, CDR2 FQNEAQ (reference sequence). CDR3 in amino acids: CASSRGGSSFSYNSPLHF. CDR3 nucleotide sequence: TGTGCCAGCAGCCGGGGGGGCAGTTCGTTCTCCTATAATTCACCCCTCCACTTT.

The chain has TRBV13 and TRBJ2-7; D call uncertain. V gave up 5 bases and J gave up 0 bases, with 8 bases separating them. The germline V gene encodes CDR1 PRHDT and CDR2 FYEKMQ (reference sequence). This CDR3 spans 13 amino acids. DNA of the CDR3: TGTGCCAGCAGCAAAGTGGCCTCCTACGAGCAGTACTTC. Protein: CASSKVASYEQYF.